This T cell receptor (beta chain) was profiled in a study of blood T cell repertoires in COVID-19. Study context: Sites across the United States, Italy and Spain contributed samples from acute and convalescent COVID-19. PBMCs, B-cell-depleted T cells, or T cells were the source of the cDNA or gDNA that made up the material.

V lost 2 bases to trimming and J lost 0 bases, with 8 bases between them. In germline, CDR1 is LNHDA, CDR2 SQIVND (reference sequence). The CDR3 totals 15 residues. This clone was counted at least ten times. In the source study's methods: The authors estimated nucleated cell counts from reference gene primer amplification. Profiled with immunoSEQ multiplex PCR; TCRdb holds only in-frame clones, not every one. V and J calls and clone size are as listed in that table; D and trimming were resolved from the DNA. The table includes about 100,000 clones, about three quarters detected once. This receptor was identified in a man in his 70s with acute or convalescent COVID-19. This chain joins TRBV19 and TRBJ1-3; no clear D. The sequenced sample consisted of peripheral blood. The CDR3 region has the DNA TGTGCCAGTAGTATATCGTATCGCTCTGGAAACACCATATATTTT. Translation gives CASSISYRSGNTIYF.